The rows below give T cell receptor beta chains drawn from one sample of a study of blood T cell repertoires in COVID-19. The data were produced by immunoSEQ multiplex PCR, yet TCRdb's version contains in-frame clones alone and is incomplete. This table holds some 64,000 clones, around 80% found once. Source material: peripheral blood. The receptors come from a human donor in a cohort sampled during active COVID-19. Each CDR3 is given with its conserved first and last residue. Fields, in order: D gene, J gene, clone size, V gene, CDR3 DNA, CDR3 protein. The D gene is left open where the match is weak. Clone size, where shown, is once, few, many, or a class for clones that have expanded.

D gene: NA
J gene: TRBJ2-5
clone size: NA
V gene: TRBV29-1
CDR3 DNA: TGCAGCGTTGCTTCTGTGGAGACCCAGTACTTC
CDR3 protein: CSVASVETQYF

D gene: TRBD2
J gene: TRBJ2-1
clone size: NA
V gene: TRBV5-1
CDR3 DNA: TGCGCCAGCCGGGATAGCGGGGGGACCTACAATGAGCAGTTCTTC
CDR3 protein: CASRDSGGTYNEQFF

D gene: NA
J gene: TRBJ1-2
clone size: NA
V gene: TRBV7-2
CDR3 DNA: TGTGCCAGCAGCCTACCGACGGCGGCCTATGGCTACACCTTC
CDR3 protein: CASSLPTAAYGYTF

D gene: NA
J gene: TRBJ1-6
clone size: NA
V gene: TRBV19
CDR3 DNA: TGTGCCAGTAGTGTCACCGGGACAAACTCTAATTCACCCCTCCACTTT
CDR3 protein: CASSVTGTNSNSPLHF

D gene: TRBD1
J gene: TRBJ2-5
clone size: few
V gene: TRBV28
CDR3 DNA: TGTGCCAGCAGTACATCCGGGACAGGGAAGAAAGAGACCCAGTACTTC
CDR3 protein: CASSTSGTGKKETQYF

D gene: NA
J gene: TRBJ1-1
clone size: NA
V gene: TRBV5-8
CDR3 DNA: TGTGCCAGCAGCTTGGACAGCTCGAACACTGAAGCTTTCTTT
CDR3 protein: CASSLDSSNTEAFF

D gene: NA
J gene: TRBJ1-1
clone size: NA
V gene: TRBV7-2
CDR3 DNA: TGTGCCAGCAGCATAACCAGGGACATGAACACTGAAGCTTTCTTT
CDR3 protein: CASSITRDMNTEAFF

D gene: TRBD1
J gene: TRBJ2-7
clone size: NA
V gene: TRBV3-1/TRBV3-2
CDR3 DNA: TGTGCCAGCAGCCAGCCCCGGGACAGCCTGTACGAGCAGTACTTC
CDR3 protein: CASSQPRDSLYEQYF

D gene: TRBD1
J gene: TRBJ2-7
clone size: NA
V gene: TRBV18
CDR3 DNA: TGTGCCAGCTCACCGATGAGGACAGGGGGGGGCTCCGAGCAGTACTTC
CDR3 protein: CASSPMRTGGGSEQYF

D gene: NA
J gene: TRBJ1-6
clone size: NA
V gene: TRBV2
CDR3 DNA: TGTGCCAGCAGTGTTACAGGACGCCTATTTAATTCACCCCTCCACTTT
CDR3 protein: CASSVTGRLFNSPLHF

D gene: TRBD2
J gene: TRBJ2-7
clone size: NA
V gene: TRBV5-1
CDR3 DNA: TGCGCCAGCAGCGTTAGCGGGGAGAGCTCCTACGAGCAGTACTTC
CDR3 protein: CASSVSGESSYEQYF

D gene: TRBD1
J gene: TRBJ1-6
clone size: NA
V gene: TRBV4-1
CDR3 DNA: TGCGCCAGCAGCCATCCAGACAGGGGGAATTCACCCCTCCACTTT
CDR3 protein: CASSHPDRGNSPLHF

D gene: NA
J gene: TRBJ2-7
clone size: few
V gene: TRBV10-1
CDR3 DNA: TGCGCCAGCTTCGGACAGATGTCCTACGAGCAGTACTTC
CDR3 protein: CASFGQMSYEQYF

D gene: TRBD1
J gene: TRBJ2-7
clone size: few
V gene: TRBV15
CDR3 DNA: TGTGCCACCAGCAGAGGCCCGGGACAGGAAGTTTCCGAGCAGTACTTC
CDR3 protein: CATSRGPGQEVSEQYF

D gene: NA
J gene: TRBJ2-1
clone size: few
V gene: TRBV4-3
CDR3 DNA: TGCGCCAGCAGCCAAGATACGGGCAATGAGCAGTTCTTC
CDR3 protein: CASSQDTGNEQFF

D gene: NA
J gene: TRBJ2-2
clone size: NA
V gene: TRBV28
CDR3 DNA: TGTGCCAGCAGGAAGACGGGGGGCCGTGGCGGGGAGCTGTTTTTT
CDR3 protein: CASRKTGGRGGELFF

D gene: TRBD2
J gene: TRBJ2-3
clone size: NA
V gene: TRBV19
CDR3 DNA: TGTGCCAGTAGTACGGGACTAGCGGGGCAAGATACGCAGTATTTT
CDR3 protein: CASSTGLAGQDTQYF

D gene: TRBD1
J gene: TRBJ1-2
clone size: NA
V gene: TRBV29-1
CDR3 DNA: TGCAGCGTACCCGGGACAGGGGGAACTAACTATGGCTACACCTTC
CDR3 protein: CSVPGTGGTNYGYTF